This T cell receptor (beta chain) was captured in a study of beta chain features in type 1 diabetes. Study-wide points: PCR might favor shorter templates, equally in patients and controls. Shorter TCRB CDR3s, moderately but significantly so, were found in Type 1 diabetes patients in all four CD4+ subsets.

Sequenced material consisted of expressed TCRB transcripts (all of the isolated RNA was reverse transcribed). Assay used: immunoSEQ multiplex PCR; TCRdb lists only in-frame clones, some missing. Here the sample spans 250,000 or so clones, roughly 20% being singletons. Cells sorted by CD45RO/CCR7/CD25/CD127/CD95/CD27 comprised CD4+ naive, central memory, regulatory and stem cell-like memory cells. Every sorted population was more than 98% pure. This CDR3 comprises 13 residues. The germline V gene has CDR1 SGDLS and CDR2 YYNGEE. The ends were cut back, 2 bases at V and 5 bases at J, with 10 bases in the middle. This clone was recorded a few times. The antigen remains unidentified.

This clonotype was obtained from a woman between 40 and 50 years old with type 1 diabetes. The chain combines TRBV9 with TRBJ1-1; D call uncertain. Sequenced sample: naive CD4+ T cells from blood. CDR3 sequence: CASSVLQETEAFF. The CDR3 nucleotides are TGTGCCAGCAGCGTTCTCCAGGAAACTGAAGCTTTCTTT. The full variable domain, completed using reference TRBV9 and TRBJ1-1, is DSGVTQTPKHLITATGQRVTLRCSPRSGDLSVYWYQQSLDQGLQFLIQYYNGEERAKGNILERFSAQQFPDLHSELNLSSLELGDSALYFCASSVLQETEAFFGQGTRLTVV.